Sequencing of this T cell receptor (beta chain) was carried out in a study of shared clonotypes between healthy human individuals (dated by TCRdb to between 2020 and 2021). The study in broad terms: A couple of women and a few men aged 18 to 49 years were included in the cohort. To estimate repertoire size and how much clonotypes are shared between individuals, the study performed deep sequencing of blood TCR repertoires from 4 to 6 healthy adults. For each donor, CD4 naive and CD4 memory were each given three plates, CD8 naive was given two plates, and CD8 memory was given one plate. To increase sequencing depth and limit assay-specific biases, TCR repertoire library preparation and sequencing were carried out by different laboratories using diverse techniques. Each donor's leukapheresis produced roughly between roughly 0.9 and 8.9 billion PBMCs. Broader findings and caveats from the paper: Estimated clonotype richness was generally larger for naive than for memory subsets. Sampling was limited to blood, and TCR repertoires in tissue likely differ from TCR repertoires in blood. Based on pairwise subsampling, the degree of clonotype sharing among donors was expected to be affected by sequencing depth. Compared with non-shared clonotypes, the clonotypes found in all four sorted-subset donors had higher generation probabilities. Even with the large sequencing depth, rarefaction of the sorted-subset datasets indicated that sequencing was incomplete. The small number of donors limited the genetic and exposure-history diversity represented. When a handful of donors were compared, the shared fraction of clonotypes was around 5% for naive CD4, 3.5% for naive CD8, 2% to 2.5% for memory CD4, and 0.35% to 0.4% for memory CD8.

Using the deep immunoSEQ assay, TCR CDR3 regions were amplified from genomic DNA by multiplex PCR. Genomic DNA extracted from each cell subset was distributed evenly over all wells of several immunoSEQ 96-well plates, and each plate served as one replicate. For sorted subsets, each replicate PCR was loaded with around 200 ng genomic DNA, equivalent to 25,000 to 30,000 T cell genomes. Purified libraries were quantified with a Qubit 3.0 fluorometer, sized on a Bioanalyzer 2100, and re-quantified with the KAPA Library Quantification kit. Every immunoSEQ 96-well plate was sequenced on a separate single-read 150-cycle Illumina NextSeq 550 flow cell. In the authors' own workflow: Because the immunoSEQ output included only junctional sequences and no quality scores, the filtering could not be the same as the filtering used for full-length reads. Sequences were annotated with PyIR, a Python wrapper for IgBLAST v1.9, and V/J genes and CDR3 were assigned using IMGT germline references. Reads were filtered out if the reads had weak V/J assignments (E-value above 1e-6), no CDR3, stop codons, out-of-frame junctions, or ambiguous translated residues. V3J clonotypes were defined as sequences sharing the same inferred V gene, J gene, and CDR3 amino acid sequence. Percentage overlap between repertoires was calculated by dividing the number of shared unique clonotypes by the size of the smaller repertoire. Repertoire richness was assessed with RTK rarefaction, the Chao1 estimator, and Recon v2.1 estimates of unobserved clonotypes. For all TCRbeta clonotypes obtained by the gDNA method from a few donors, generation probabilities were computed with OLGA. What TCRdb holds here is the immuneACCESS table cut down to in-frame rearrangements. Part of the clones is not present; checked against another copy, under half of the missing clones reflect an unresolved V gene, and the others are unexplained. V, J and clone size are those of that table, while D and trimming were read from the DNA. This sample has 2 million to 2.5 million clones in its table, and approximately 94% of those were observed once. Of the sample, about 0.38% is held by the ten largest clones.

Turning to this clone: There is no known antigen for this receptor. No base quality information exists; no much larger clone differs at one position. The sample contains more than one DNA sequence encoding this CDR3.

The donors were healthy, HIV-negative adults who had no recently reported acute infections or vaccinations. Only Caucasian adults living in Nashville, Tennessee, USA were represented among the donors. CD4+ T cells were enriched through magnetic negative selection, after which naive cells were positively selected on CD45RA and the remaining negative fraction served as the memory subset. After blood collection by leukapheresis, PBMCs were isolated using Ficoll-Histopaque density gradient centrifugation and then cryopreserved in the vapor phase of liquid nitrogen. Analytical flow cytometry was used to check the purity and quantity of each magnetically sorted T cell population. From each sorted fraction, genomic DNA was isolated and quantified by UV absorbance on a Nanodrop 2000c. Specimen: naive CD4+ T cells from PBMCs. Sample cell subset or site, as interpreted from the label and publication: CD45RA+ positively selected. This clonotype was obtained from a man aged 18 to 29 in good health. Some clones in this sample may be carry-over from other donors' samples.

DNA sequence: TGTGCCAGCAGCCCCCCCAGCGCAGATACGCAGTATTTT. Protein translation: CASSPPSADTQYF. The chain employs TRBV7-2 and TRBJ2-3; no D gene call is confident. The CDR3 sequence holds 13 residues, the cysteine and phenylalanine included. Only CDR3 DNA remains: 39 bases, in frame from the first base. The V end loses 5 bases and the J end loses 4 bases, and a stretch of 10 bases separates them. For CDR1 and CDR2, the germline V gene lists SGHTA and FQGNSA.